This T cell receptor beta chain was captured by sequencing in a study of blood T cells in healthy people across ages. This clonotype came up a few times. The antigen remains unidentified. The authors ran a second PCR of roughly 6 to 12 cycles using a sample-barcoded 5' primer and a J-beta primer mix. The template-switch adaptor, which had 12 random nucleotides, put a tag on each cDNA molecule. TCRdb processed the 5' RACE reads anew with MiXCR; each CDR3 protein has one entry. The sample carries around 1,800,000 distinct CDR3 sequences, more than 35% recorded once. General observations from the study: Roughly linearly, TCR beta diversity per million T cells fell as age increased.

V gave up 5 bases and J gave up 6 bases; unmatched junction bases: 10. Germline V gives CDR1 SGHTA, CDR2 FQGNSA. The CDR3 has 15 amino acids. What was sequenced was blood. This receptor was obtained from a human donor in good health. The chain has TRBV7-2 and TRBJ1-5; 7 bases line up with TRBD1. The DNA of the CDR3 is TGTGCCAGCAGCATAGTAGGGGGCGGGAGTCAGCCCCAGCATTTT. Amino acid sequence: CASSIVGGGSQPQHF.